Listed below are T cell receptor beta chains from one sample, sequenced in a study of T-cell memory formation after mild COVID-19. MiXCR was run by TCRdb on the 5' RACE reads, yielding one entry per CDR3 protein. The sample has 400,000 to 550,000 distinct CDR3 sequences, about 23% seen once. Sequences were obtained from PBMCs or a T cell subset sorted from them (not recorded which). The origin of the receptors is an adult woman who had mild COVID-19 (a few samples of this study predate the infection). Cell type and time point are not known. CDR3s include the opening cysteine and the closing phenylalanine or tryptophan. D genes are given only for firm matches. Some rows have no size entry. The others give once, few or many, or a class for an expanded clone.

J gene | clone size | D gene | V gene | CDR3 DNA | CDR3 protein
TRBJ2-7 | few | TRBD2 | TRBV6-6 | TGTGCCAGCAGTTACGACTCCGGGAGGCCCTACGAGCAGTACTTC | CASSYDSGRPYEQYF
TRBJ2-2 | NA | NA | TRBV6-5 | TGTGCCAGCCGACGCTGGACGGGCACCGGGGAGCTGTTTTTT | CASRRWTGTGELFF
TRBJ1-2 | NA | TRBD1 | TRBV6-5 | TGTGCCAGCAGTTACTCGCCGGGACAGGGACCCTATGGCTACACCTTC | CASSYSPGQGPYGYTF
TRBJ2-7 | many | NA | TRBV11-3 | TGTGCCAGCAGCCCCCAAGTAGCATCTAGGGCCGAGCAGTACTTC | CASSPQVASRAEQYF
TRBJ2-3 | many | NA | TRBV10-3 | TGTGCCATCAGTGAGAACAGGGAGGGTACGCAGTATTTT | CAISENREGTQYF
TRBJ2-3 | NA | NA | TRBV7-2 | TGTGCCAGCAGCTTATCTTTGGGCAACACAGATACGCAGTATTTT | CASSLSLGNTDTQYF
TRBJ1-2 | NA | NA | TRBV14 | TGTGCCAGCAGCCAAGATAAGGTCCAGGGGAGAAACTATGGCTACACCTTC | CASSQDKVQGRNYGYTF
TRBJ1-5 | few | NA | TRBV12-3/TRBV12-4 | TGTGCCAGCAGTCCCCGACTGGGGACGAGCAATCAGCCCCAGCATTTT | CASSPRLGTSNQPQHF
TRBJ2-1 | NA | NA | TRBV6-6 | TGTGCCAGCAAAGGTAGCAATGAGCAGTTCTTC | CASKGSNEQFF
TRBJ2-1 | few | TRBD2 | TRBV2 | TGTGCCAGCAGTCGCTCGAGGGGACTAGCGGGCAATGAGCAGTTCTTC | CASSRSRGLAGNEQFF
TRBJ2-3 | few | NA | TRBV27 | TGTGCCAGCAGTTTACCCGCCGTAGGGACAGATACGCAGTATTTT | CASSLPAVGTDTQYF
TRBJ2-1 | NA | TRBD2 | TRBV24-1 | TGTGCCACCGGCGGGAGGGGCTCCTACAATGAGCAGTTCTTC | CATGGRGSYNEQFF
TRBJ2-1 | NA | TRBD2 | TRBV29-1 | TGCAGCGCCGGGGCCCTGATTAGCGGGATTTACAATGAGCAGTTCTTC | CSAGALISGIYNEQFF
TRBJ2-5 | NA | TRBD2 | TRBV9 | TGTGCCAGCAGCGCATCCGGGACTAGCAACCAAGAGACCCAGTACTTC | CASSASGTSNQETQYF
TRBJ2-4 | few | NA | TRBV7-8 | TGTGCCAGCGTTTGGGGGCTCGATCGCCACATTCAGTACTTC | CASVWGLDRHIQYF
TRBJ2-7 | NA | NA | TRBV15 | TGTGCCACCAGCAGAGATTCCCGAAACCCTGGACAGCACGAGCAGTACTTC | CATSRDSRNPGQHEQYF
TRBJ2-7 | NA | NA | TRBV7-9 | TGTGCCAGCAGCCCCGCGGCTTCCTACGAGCAGTACTTC | CASSPAASYEQYF
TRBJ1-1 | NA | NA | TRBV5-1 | TGCGCCAGCACGTCGGCGGGGGCAAACACTGAAGCTTTCTTT | CASTSAGANTEAFF
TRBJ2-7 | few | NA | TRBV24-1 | TGTGCCACCAGTGATTCTTCGACTCATTCCTACGAGCAGTACTTC | CATSDSSTHSYEQYF
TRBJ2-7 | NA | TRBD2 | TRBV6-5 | TGTGCCAGCAGTTACCGGGGGCCCCTAGCGGGTATCTCCTACGAGCAGTACTTC | CASSYRGPLAGISYEQYF
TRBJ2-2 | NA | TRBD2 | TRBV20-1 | TGCAGTGCTAGAGATCTAGCGGGCTCACGGATCACCGGGGAGCTGTTTTTT | CSARDLAGSRITGELFF
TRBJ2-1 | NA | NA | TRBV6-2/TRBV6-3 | TGTGCCAGTACCGAGGTAGGGGGTTCACATGAGCAGTTCTTC | CASTEVGGSHEQFF
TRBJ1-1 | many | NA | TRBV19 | TGTGCCAGTAGTAGGGACACTGAAGCTTTCTTT | CASSRDTEAFF